The clone carrying this T cell receptor beta chain was seen a single time. The CDR3 runs 15 residues. V lost 1 base and J 7 bases, leaving 16 bases between the germline ends. Germline assignment: CDR1 WNHNN and CDR2 SYGVQD (reference sequence). The data derive from a study of cytomegalovirus exposure and HLA in healthy donors. PCR was performed using 60 Vbeta and 13 Jbeta primers. Sequencing was performed with immunoSEQ multiplex PCR; in TCRdb, only in-frame clones are kept and a portion is missing. Counted here are more than 150,000 clones, 82% occurring once; the ten biggest clones make up 1.5%. Material: PBMCs. The receptor was derived from a middle-aged man in good health and CMV-seronegative. The chain recombines TRBV10-1 with TRBJ1-2; D unclear. The CDR3 loop is CASSEYSGRVGGYTF. The CDR3 bases are TGCGCCAGCAGTGAGTATTCAGGTAGAGTGGGTGGCTACACCTTC.